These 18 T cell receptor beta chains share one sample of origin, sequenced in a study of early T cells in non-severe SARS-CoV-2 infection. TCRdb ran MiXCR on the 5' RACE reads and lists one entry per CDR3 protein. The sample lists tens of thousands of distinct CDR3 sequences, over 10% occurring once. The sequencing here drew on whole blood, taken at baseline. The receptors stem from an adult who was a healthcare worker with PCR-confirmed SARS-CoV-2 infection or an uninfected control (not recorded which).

The CDR3 nucleotides read TGTGCCACCAGTGACCCTGACACCTTCCAAGAGACCCAGTACTTC. Protein product: CATSDPDTFQETQYF. The V gene is TRBV24-1, the J gene TRBJ2-5, with D uncertain. This CDR3 has 15 residues. Per the germline V gene, CDR1 is KGHDR and CDR2 is SFDVKD. V dropped 4 bases and J dropped 1 base, with 12 bases sitting between them.

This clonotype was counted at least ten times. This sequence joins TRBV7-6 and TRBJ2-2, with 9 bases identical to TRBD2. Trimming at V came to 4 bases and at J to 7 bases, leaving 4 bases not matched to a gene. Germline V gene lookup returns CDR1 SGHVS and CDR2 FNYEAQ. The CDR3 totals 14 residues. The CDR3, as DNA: TGTGCCAGCAGCTCTAGCGGGATGGGCGGGGAGCTGTTTTTT. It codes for CASSSSGMGGELFF.

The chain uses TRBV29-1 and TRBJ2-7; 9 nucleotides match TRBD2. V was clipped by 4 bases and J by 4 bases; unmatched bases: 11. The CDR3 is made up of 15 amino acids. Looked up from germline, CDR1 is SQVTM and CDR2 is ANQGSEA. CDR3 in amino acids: CSVVKAGGHFYEQYF. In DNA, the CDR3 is TGCAGCGTTGTTAAGGCGGGAGGGCACTTTTACGAGCAGTACTTC.

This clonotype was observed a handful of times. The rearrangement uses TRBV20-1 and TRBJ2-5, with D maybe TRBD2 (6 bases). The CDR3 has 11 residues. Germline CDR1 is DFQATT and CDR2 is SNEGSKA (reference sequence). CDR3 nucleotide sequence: TGCACAGTGGGCGGGGTAAAGACCCAGTACTTC. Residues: CTVGGVKTQYF.

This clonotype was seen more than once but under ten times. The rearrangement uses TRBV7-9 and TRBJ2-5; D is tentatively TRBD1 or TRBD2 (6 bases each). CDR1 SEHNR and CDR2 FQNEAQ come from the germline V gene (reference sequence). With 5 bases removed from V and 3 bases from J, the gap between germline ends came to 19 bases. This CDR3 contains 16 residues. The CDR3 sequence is CASSPGDGTKKETQYF. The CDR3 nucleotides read TGTGCCAGCAGCCCGGGGGACGGGACAAAAAAAGAGACCCAGTACTTC.

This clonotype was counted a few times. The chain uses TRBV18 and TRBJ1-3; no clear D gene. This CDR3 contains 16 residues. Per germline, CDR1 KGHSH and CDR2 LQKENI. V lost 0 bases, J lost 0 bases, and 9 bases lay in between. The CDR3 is CASSPPPPSSGNTIYF. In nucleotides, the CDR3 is TGTGCCAGCTCACCACCGCCTCCGAGCTCTGGAAACACCATATATTTT.

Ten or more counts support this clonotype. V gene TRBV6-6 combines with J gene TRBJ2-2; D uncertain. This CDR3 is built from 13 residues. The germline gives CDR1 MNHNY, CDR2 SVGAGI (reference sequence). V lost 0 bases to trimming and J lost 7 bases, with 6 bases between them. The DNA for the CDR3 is TGTGCCAGCAGTTACTCGTTAGTCGGGGAGCTGTTTTTT. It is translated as CASSYSLVGELFF.

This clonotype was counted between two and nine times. The CDR3 here is CASTDRAGANVLTF. CDR3 in DNA: TGTGCCAGCACCGACAGGGCTGGGGCCAACGTCCTGACTTTC. The chain employs TRBV12-3 or TRBV12-4 and TRBJ2-6; 7 bases map to TRBD1. Trimming at V came to 7 bases and at J to 2 bases, leaving 2 bases not matched to a gene. The length of the CDR3 is 14 residues.

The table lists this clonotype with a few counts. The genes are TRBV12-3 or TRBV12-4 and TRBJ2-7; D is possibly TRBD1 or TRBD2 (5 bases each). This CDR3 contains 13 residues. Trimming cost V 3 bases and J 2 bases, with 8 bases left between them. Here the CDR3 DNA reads TGTGCCAGCAGTTTTCTGGGGGCCTACGAGCAGTACTTC. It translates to CASSFLGAYEQYF.

In DNA, the CDR3 is TGTGCCAGCAGCTTATCGGCAGCCGTTAGCAATCAGCCCCAGCATTTT. This encodes CASSLSAAVSNQPQHF. The rearrangement links TRBV7-2 to TRBJ1-5, with no clear D. Deletions cut 2 bases from V and 0 bases from J, with 11 bases between. CDR3 length equals 16 residues. Germline loops: CDR1 SGHTA, CDR2 FQGNSA.

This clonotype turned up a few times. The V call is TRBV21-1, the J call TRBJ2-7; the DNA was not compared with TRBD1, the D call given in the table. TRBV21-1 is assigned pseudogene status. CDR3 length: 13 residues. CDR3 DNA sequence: TGTGCCAGCAGCGTGGGACAGCCTTACGAGCAGTACTTC. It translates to CASSVGQPYEQYF.

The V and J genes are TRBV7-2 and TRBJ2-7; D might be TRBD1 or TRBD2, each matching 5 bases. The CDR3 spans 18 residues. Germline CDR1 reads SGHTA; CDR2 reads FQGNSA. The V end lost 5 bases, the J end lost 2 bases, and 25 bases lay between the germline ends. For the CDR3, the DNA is TGTGCCAGCAGCCCCGGGACGGCTAATACCCATAGAACCTACGAGCAGTACTTC. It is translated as CASSPGTANTHRTYEQYF.

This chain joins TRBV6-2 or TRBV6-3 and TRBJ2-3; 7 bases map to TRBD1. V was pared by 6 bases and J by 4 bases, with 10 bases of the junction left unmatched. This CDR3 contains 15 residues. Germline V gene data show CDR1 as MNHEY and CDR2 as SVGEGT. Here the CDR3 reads CASRKRNRGSDTQYF. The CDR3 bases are TGTGCCAGCAGAAAACGGAACAGGGGTTCAGATACGCAGTATTTT.

In DNA, the CDR3 is TGTGCCAGTACCGGTGGCGGGACAGCAGATACGCAGTATTTT. As protein: CASTGGGTADTQYF. This chain connects TRBV9 to TRBJ2-3, with TRBD1 as a possible D gene (7 bases). The germline CDR1 and CDR2 sequences are SGDLS and YYNGEE. Trimming pared 8 bases from V and 4 bases from J, leaving 17 bases between. There are 14 residues in the CDR3.

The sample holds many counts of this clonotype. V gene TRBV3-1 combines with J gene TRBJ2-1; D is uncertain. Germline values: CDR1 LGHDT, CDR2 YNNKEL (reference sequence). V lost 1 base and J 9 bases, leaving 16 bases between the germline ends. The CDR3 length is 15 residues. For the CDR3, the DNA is TGTGCCAGCAGCCAAGGTTTAGAACGGAGTGGTGAGCAGTTCTTC. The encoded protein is CASSQGLERSGEQFF.

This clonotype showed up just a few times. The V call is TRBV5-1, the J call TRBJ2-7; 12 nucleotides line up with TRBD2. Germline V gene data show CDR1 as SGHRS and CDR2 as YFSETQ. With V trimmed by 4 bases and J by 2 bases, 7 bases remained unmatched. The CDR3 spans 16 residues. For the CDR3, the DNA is TGCGCCAGCAGCCGGGGACTAGCGGGCCCCACCTACGAGCAGTACTTC. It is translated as CASSRGLAGPTYEQYF.

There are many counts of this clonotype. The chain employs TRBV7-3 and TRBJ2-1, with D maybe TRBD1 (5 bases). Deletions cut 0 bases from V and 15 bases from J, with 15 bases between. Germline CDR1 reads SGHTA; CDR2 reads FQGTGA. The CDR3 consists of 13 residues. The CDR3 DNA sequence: TGTGCCAGCAGCTTAACAGTCCCCGGACACCCGTTCTTC. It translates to CASSLTVPGHPFF.

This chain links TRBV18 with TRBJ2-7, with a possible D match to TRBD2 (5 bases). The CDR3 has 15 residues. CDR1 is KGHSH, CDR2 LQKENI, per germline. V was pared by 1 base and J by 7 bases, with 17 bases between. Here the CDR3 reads CASSPQAAREWEQYF. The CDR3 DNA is TGTGCCAGCTCACCACAGGCGGCGAGGGAGTGGGAGCAGTACTTC. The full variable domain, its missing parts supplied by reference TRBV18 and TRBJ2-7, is NAGVMQNPRHLVRRRGQEARLRCSPMKGHSHVYWYRQLPEEGLKFMVYLQKENIIDESGMPKERFSAEFPKEGPSILRIQQVVRGDSAAYFCASSPQAAREWEQYFGPGTRLTVT.